This T cell receptor (beta chain) was captured in a study of T-cell reconstitution after alpha-beta-depleted transplantation in children. Notes on the study in general: By about two months after transplant, alpha-beta T cells reportedly arose from several hundred graft clones that had expanded. T cells produced anew were the main source of T-cell counts and diversity one year after transplant. Certain patients had high TCRbeta diversity at day 60, and it came from recipient T cells and thymic progenitors that survived.

On this clonotype itself: Its target is not known.

A TCRbeta library incorporating unique molecular identifiers was prepared. TCRdb re-analysed the PCR reads in MiXCR, keeping a single row per CDR3 protein. The table includes around 490,000 distinct CDR3 sequences, about an eighth detected once. This material consisted of PBMCs, mostly from graft donor cells, taken 180 days after TCRalphabeta/CD19-depleted stem cell transplant. The sequence derives from a female patient aged 2-15 years who had a stem cell transplant for aplastic anemia, so the T cells may come from the graft donor.

CDR3 loop: CSAGVGTGQETQYF. CDR3 sequence (DNA): TGCAGTGCTGGGGTGGGAACGGGGCAAGAGACCCAGTACTTC. The chain uses TRBV20-1 and TRBJ2-5; possibly TRBD2 for D (5 bases). Trimming cost V 5 bases and J 2 bases, with 15 bases left between them. Per the germline V gene, CDR1 is DFQATT and CDR2 is SNEGSKA (reference sequence). The CDR3 runs 14 residues.